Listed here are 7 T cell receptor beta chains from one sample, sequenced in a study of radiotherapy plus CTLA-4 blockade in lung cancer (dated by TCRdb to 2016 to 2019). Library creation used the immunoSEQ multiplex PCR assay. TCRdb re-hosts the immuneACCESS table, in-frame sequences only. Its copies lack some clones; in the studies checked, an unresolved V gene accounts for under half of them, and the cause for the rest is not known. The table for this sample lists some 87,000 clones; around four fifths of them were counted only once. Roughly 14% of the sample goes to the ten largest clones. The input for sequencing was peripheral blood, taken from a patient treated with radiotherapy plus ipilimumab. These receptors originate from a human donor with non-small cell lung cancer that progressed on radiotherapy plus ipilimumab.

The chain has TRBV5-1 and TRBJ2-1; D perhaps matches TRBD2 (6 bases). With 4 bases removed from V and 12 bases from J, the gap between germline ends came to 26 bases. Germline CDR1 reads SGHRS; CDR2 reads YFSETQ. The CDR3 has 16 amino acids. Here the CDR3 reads CASSTEGGSRKSWQFF. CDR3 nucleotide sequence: TGCGCCAGCAGCACGGAGGGCGGCTCCAGAAAGAGCTGGCAGTTCTTC.

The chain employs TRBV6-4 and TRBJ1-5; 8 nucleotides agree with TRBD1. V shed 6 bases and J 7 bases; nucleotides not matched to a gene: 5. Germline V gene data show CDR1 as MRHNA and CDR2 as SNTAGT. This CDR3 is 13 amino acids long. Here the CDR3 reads CASSLDRDQPQHF. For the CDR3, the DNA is TGTGCCAGCAGCCTGGACAGGGACCAGCCCCAGCATTTT.

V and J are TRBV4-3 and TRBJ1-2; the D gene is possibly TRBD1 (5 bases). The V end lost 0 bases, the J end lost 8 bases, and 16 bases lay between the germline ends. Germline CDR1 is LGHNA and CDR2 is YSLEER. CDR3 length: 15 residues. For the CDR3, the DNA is TGCGCCAGCAGCCAAGATCAGGGTGGGGGATTAGGCTACACCTTC. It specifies CASSQDQGGGLGYTF.

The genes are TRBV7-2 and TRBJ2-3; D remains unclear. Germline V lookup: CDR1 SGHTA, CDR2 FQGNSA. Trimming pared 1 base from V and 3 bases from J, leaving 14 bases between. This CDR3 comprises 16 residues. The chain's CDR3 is CASSLVVGRTTDTQYF. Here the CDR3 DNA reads TGTGCCAGCAGCTTAGTGGTTGGCAGAACTACAGATACGCAGTATTTT.

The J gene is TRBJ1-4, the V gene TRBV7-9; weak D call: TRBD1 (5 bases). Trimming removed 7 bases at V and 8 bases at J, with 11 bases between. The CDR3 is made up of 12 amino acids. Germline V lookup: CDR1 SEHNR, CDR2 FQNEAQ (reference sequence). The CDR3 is CASKGREEKLFF. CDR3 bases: TGTGCCAGCAAAGGCAGGGAAGAAAAACTGTTTTTT.

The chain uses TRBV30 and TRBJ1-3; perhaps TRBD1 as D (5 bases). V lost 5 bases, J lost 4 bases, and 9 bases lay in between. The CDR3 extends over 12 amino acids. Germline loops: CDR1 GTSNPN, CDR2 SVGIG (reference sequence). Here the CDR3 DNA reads TGTGCCTGGGGCAGGGCGGGAAACACCATATATTTT. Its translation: CAWGRAGNTIYF.

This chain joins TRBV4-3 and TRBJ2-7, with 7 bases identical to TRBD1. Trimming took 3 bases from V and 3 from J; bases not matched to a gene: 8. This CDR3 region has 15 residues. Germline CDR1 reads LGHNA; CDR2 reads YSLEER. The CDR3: CASSQAQGTYYEQYF. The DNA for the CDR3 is TGCGCCAGCAGCCAGGCACAGGGGACCTACTACGAGCAGTACTTC.